These T cell receptor beta chains were read from a single sample in a study of lymphopenia after photon versus proton radiotherapy. Libraries were prepared by immunoSEQ multiplex PCR; TCRdb keeps only in-frame clonotypes and omits some of them. This table has tens of thousands of clones, about nine tenths appearing once. Sequences were derived from peripheral blood, sampled from a patient treated with proton-based radiotherapy. The receptors shown here come from an elderly man with esophageal cancer. The CDR3 runs from the conserved cysteine through the conserved F or W. The D gene is left open where the match is weak. Not every row has a clone size; where given, it reads once, few, many or a size class.

TRBJ1-2,TRBV10-3,once,-,CAISEAEQGSFDGYTF,TGTGCCATCAGTGAGGCTGAACAGGGAAGCTTTGACGGCTACACCTTC
TRBJ2-5,TRBV5-1,-,TRBD1,CASSLEGRGLETQYF,TGCGCCAGCAGCTTGGAGGGCAGGGGGCTGGAGACCCAGTACTTC
TRBJ1-5,TRBV19,-,TRBD1,CASSSSGRQGEGPQHF,TGTGCCAGTAGTTCCTCGGGCCGACAGGGGGAAGGGCCCCAGCATTTT
TRBJ1-1,TRBV5-1,-,-,CASSSQSYLNTEAFF,TGCGCCAGCAGCTCCCAAAGTTACTTGAACACTGAAGCTTTCTTT
TRBJ1-2,TRBV5-4,-,-,CASSLGNSLGGYGYTF,TGTGCCAGCAGCTTGGGGAACAGTCTAGGGGGCTATGGCTACACCTTC
TRBJ2-7,TRBV5-1,-,TRBD1,CASSLSRTGENEQYF,TGCGCCAGCAGCTTGTCCCGGACAGGGGAAAACGAGCAGTACTTC
TRBJ2-1,TRBV13,-,TRBD1,CASSKTGTGGHEQFF,TGTGCCAGCAGCAAAACCGGGACAGGGGGCCATGAGCAGTTCTTC
TRBJ2-1,TRBV7-9,many,-,CASSLTREDNEQFF,TGTGCCAGCAGCTTAACCAGGGAAGACAATGAGCAGTTCTTC
TRBJ2-2,TRBV7-9,-,TRBD2,CASSQGTSGSDTGELFF,TGTGCCAGCAGCCAGGGGACTAGCGGGAGTGACACCGGGGAGCTGTTTTTT
TRBJ2-2,TRBV5-6,-,TRBD2,CASRRGLAATGELFF,TGTGCCAGCAGGAGAGGACTAGCGGCCACCGGGGAGCTGTTTTTT
TRBJ1-1,TRBV30,once,-,CAWSDQSGTEAFF,TGTGCCTGGAGTGACCAATCGGGGACTGAAGCTTTCTTT
TRBJ2-7,TRBV7-9,-,-,CASSPTGDSYEQYF,TGTGCCAGCAGCCCGACAGGTGACTCCTACGAGCAGTACTTC
TRBJ1-2,TRBV15,-,-,CATSRGGPYFYGYTF,TGTGCCACCAGCAGAGGTGGACCCTACTTCTATGGCTACACCTTC
TRBJ2-3,TRBV12-5,-,-,CASGLVLGGSKRADTQYF,TGTGCTAGTGGTTTGGTACTCGGAGGGTCTAAGCGGGCAGATACGCAGTATTTT
TRBJ2-3,TRBV7-6,-,-,CASSLAGPTDTQYF,TGTGCCAGCAGCTTAGCGGGGCCCACAGATACGCAGTATTTT
TRBJ2-1,TRBV7-2,once,-,CASSLRNEQFF,TGTGCCAGCAGCTTACGGAATGAGCAGTTCTTC
TRBJ2-1,TRBV11-3,-,TRBD2,CASSLGTSGGNLYNEQFF,TGTGCCAGCAGCTTAGGGACTAGCGGGGGGAATTTGTACAATGAGCAGTTCTTC
TRBJ2-7,TRBV7-2,-,-,CASSLRGLNYEQYF,TGTGCCAGCAGCTTACGGGGTCTAAACTACGAGCAGTACTTC
TRBJ2-1,TRBV6-4,-,TRBD2,CASSPLAGGVNEQFF,TGTGCCAGCAGCCCCCTAGCGGGAGGCGTTAATGAGCAGTTCTTC
TRBJ2-7,TRBV5-6,-,TRBD2,CASSGRDGSYEQYF,TGTGCCAGCAGCGGGAGGGACGGTTCCTACGAGCAGTACTTC
TRBJ1-4,TRBV30,-,-,CAWSGVATNEKLFF,TGTGCCTGGAGCGGCGTTGCAACTAATGAAAAACTGTTTTTT
TRBJ2-7,TRBV27,once,TRBD2,CASSLSMGGYEQYF,TGTGCCAGCAGTTTATCGATGGGGGGGTACGAGCAGTACTTC
TRBJ1-2,TRBV5-1,-,-,CASSLEGPRYGYTF,TGCGCCAGCAGCTTGGAGGGCCCCCGGTATGGCTACACCTTC
TRBJ2-7,TRBV4-1,-,-,CASRPTSSYEQYF,TGCGCCAGCAGGCCTACTAGCAGCTACGAGCAGTACTTC
TRBJ2-7,TRBV2,-,-,CASSAGTYLYEQYF,TGTGCCAGCAGTGCCGGGACTTACCTCTACGAGCAGTACTTC
TRBJ1-4,TRBV7-9,few,-,CASSPPSGRWATNEKLFF,TGTGCCAGCAGCCCCCCTTCGGGGAGGTGGGCAACTAATGAAAAACTGTTTTTT
TRBJ2-3,TRBV15,-,TRBD2,CATSTRTSGRGVDTQYF,TGTGCCACCAGCACCCGGACTAGCGGGAGGGGAGTAGATACGCAGTATTTT
TRBJ2-1,TRBV6-6,-,TRBD1,CASSPGTGGEQFF,TGTGCCAGCAGTCCTGGGACAGGGGGCGAGCAGTTCTTC
TRBJ2-3,TRBV29-1,-,-,CSVEGQGSTDTQYF,TGCAGCGTTGAGGGTCAGGGGAGCACAGATACGCAGTATTTT
TRBJ2-7,TRBV5-6,-,-,CASSPGPFYEQYF,TGTGCCAGCAGCCCCGGGCCCTTCTACGAGCAGTACTTC
TRBJ1-4,TRBV30,-,TRBD1,CAWKGQYNEKLFF,TGTGCCTGGAAGGGACAGTATAATGAAAAACTGTTTTTT
TRBJ1-2,TRBV6-6,-,TRBD1,CASSRGTGGDDGYTF,TGTGCCAGCAGTCGGGGGACAGGGGGCGACGATGGCTACACCTTC
TRBJ2-3,TRBV11-2,-,TRBD1,CASSLLQGAPNTQYF,TGTGCCAGCAGCTTATTACAGGGGGCCCCGAATACGCAGTATTTT
TRBJ2-3,TRBV23-1,-,-,CAWELDRVPDTQYF,TGCGCCTGGGAGTTGGACAGAGTCCCAGATACGCAGTATTTT
TRBJ2-7,TRBV19,-,-,CASSSTGPSKQYF,TGTGCCAGTAGTTCGACGGGACCCTCGAAGCAGTACTTC
TRBJ2-7,TRBV7-2,-,-,CASSLSGSGYYEQYF,TGTGCCAGCAGCCTCAGCGGTTCAGGTTACTACGAGCAGTACTTC
TRBJ1-1,TRBV6-5,-,-,CASSYSGTNTEAFF,TGTGCCAGCAGTTACTCGGGGACAAACACTGAAGCTTTCTTT
TRBJ1-2,TRBV5-6,-,-,CASSVVTGYGDGYTF,TGTGCCAGCAGCGTAGTGACAGGCTATGGGGATGGCTACACCTTC
TRBJ1-5,TRBV30,once,-,CAWSVEQGFTQPQHF,TGTGCCTGGAGTGTCGAACAGGGTTTTACTCAGCCCCAGCATTTT